Listed below are T cell receptor beta chains from one sample, sequenced in a study of cytomegalovirus exposure and HLA in healthy donors. Profiled with immunoSEQ multiplex PCR; TCRdb holds only in-frame clones, not every one. The sample has around 130,000 clones, 75% to 85% seen once. The sample comprised PBMCs. Receptor source: a woman aged 18-30 years in good health and CMV-seropositive. Each CDR3 is given without its conserved first and last residue. A D gene is named only where the DNA matches it firmly. Clone size is stated in some rows and not others, as once, few, many or a class when expanded.

j_call v_call clone_size d_call cdr3_aa
TRBJ2-7 TRBV6-6 . . ASARDYVSYEQY
TRBJ2-2 TRBV27 . TRBD1 ASSFIGRTGGGNTGELF
TRBJ1-2 TRBV4-1 . . ASSQDGELYGYT
TRBJ1-2 TRBV7-8 . . ASSHQGGTNYGYT
TRBJ2-3 TRBV15 . TRBD1 ATTLDRATDTQY
TRBJ2-7 TRBV6-1 . . ASSVQLAGEQY
TRBJ1-2 TRBV5-1 . . ASSFETGSYGYT
TRBJ2-2 TRBV11-2 . TRBD2 ASSFVAGGGTGELF
TRBJ2-3 TRBV5-1 . TRBD2 ASTGGGLTDTQY
TRBJ2-5 TRBV27 few . ASSLQGGQETQY
TRBJ2-7 TRBV5-1 . . ASMVSGTYEQY
TRBJ2-7 TRBV6-5 once TRBD2 ASRAGTTISYEQY
TRBJ1-4 TRBV5-4 once TRBD1 ASSRSGGLEKLF
TRBJ1-2 TRBV2 . . ASSEVSTAGGGYT
TRBJ1-2 TRBV29-1 . TRBD1 SVAPQGAQNYGYT
TRBJ2-7 TRBV18 . TRBD2 ASSPLGGYEQY
TRBJ1-1 TRBV7-9 . . ASSGGGWGNTEAF
TRBJ2-7 TRBV25-1 . . ASRNHEGSHEQY
TRBJ1-3 TRBV5-4 . . ASSLVNGNSGNTIY
TRBJ1-5 TRBV5-1 once . ASSLSGGRPQH
TRBJ2-2 TRBV27 . . ASSLAGVRENTGELF
TRBJ2-7 TRBV9 . TRBD1 ASSATGTESYEQY
TRBJ1-5 TRBV2 once TRBD1 ASRTGGLNQPQH
TRBJ1-1 TRBV9 . . ASSGGPEMSTEAF
TRBJ1-3 TRBV28 . . ASSSPEWGGNTIY
TRBJ2-7 TRBV27 once . ASSPRTEGSYEQY
TRBJ1-2 TRBV2 . . ATSRATGNT
TRBJ2-1 TRBV4-2 . TRBD2 ASSQESGGAGEQF
TRBJ1-1 TRBV10-3 . . AISDTVKNTEAF
TRBJ2-3 TRBV15 few TRBD2 ATSRGGQGPGGDTQY
TRBJ1-5 TRBV7-9 . . ASSPQGGEQPQH
TRBJ2-7 TRBV19 . TRBD1 ASSPGQGAFEQY
TRBJ1-6 TRBV11-1 . . ASSGSRPNSPLH
TRBJ1-2 TRBV5-1 . . ASHDSYYGYT
TRBJ1-5 TRBV6-5 . . ASSSVSNQPQH
TRBJ2-1 TRBV5-4 . TRBD1 ASSPGTDRYNEQF
TRBJ2-1 TRBV15 . . ATSIDFNEQF